These 24 T cell receptor beta chains were sequenced from one sample in a study of cytomegalovirus exposure and HLA in healthy donors. Generated by immunoSEQ multiplex PCR, the TCRdb table keeps only in-frame clones and is missing some. The table records some 65,000 clones, 85% to 95% of them present only once. The sample taken for sequencing was PBMCs. These receptors came from a man aged 18-30 years in good health and CMV-seropositive.

V usage is TRBV29-1 and J usage is TRBJ2-7; 8 bases agree with TRBD2. Germline values: CDR1 SQVTM, CDR2 ANQGSEA. The CDR3 extends over 15 amino acids. Trimming at V came to 4 bases and at J to 4 bases, leaving 12 bases not matched to a gene. The CDR3 DNA reads as TGCAGCGTTGGACTCCCGGCGGGGGGTCGGTACGAGCAGTACTTC. The encoded protein is CSVGLPAGGRYEQYF.

This clone is a singleton in its sample. The chain recombines TRBV18 with TRBJ1-5; D not certain. The CDR3 extends over 14 amino acids. The V gene's germline CDR1 is KGHSH and CDR2 LQKENI. Trimming stripped 6 bases from V and 0 bases from J, with 9 bases between. The CDR3 protein is CASSHENSNQPQHF. The CDR3 region has the DNA TGTGCCAGCTCGCACGAGAATAGCAATCAGCCCCAGCATTTT.

This rearrangement joins TRBV5-1 to TRBJ2-3, with a possible D match to TRBD2 (6 bases). Germline V gives CDR1 SGHRS, CDR2 YFSETQ. V shed 2 bases and J shed 11 bases, with 24 bases lying between them. The CDR3 consists of 16 residues. CDR3 bases: TGCGCCAGCAGCTTTCCGGGACCCCGCGGCGGGATGAGGCAGTATTTT. Its translation is CASSFPGPRGGMRQYF.

This chain links TRBV7-2 with TRBJ2-5; D unresolved. The CDR3 is 15 residues long. The ends were cut back, 4 bases at V and 3 bases at J, with 15 bases in the middle. Germline V gene data show CDR1 as SGHTA and CDR2 as FQGNSA. The CDR3 reads CASSSEIAAEETQYF. In DNA, the CDR3 is TGTGCCAGCAGCTCGGAGATAGCTGCCGAAGAGACCCAGTACTTC.

This chain joins TRBV9 and TRBJ2-3; 9 bases map to TRBD2. V lost 2 bases and J lost 3; bases outside the gene matches: 10. CDR3 length: 17 amino acids. Germline CDR1 SGDLS, CDR2 YYNGEE. The CDR3 coding sequence is TGTGCCAGCAGCGTTGGTAGCGGGAGTACCGGGACAGATACGCAGTATTTT. Protein: CASSVGSGSTGTDTQYF.

The chain links TRBV12-5 to TRBJ2-3, with 14 bases lining up with TRBD2. Germline CDR1 LGHNT, CDR2 FRNRAP. The CDR3 is made up of 16 amino acids. The V gene end was trimmed by 4 bases and the J gene end by 5 bases; junction bases not matched to a gene: 5. Here the CDR3 reads CASGSGLAGDIDTQYF. In nucleotides, the CDR3 is TGTGCTAGTGGTTCGGGACTAGCGGGAGATATAGATACGCAGTATTTT.

This sequence joins TRBV6-5 and TRBJ1-3, with 10 nucleotides matching TRBD1. This CDR3 is built from 15 residues. Trimming cost V 6 bases and J 6 bases; bases outside gene matches: 8. From germline, CDR1 is MNHEY and CDR2 SVGAGI. The CDR3 DNA is TGTGCCAGCAGCTCCGGGACAGGGGCATCAAACACCATATATTTT. It yields the protein CASSSGTGASNTIYF.

The rearrangement links TRBV30 to TRBJ2-5; possibly TRBD1 for D (5 bases). The V and J ends lost 5 bases and 1 base respectively, with 14 bases between them. Germline V lookup: CDR1 GTSNPN, CDR2 SVGIG (reference sequence). The CDR3 runs to 14 residues. Here the CDR3 DNA reads TGTGCCTGGGAAACAGGTCCAGGCCAAGAGACCCAGTACTTC. The encoded protein is CAWETGPGQETQYF.

The chain carries TRBV6-1 and TRBJ2-1, with 7 bases fitting TRBD1. The length of the CDR3 is 15 residues. The germline V gene has CDR1 MNHNS and CDR2 SASEGT. With V trimmed by 8 bases and J by 4 bases, 11 bases remained unmatched. CDR3: CASPVEGTVYNEQFF. CDR3 in DNA: TGTGCCAGCCCAGTAGAGGGGACAGTTTACAATGAGCAGTTCTTC.

This chain uses TRBV6-5 with TRBJ2-5, with a tentative D call TRBD2 (5 bases). In germline, CDR1 is MNHEY, CDR2 SVGAGI. CDR3 size: 14 residues. V lost 5 bases to trimming and J lost 1 base, with 11 bases between them. The CDR3 spells CASSPDYSQETQYF. DNA of the CDR3: TGTGCCAGCAGTCCCGACTACTCCCAAGAGACCCAGTACTTC.

CDR3 sequence reads: CASSLGGVGLYNEQFF. In DNA form, the CDR3 reads TGTGCCAGCAGCTTAGGGGGGGTCGGGCTCTACAATGAGCAGTTCTTC. The J gene is TRBJ2-1, the V gene TRBV11-3; the D gene is possibly TRBD2 (6 bases). Deletions cut 1 base from V and 3 bases from J, with 13 bases between. The CDR3 is 16 amino acids. Germline CDR1 SGHNT, CDR2 YENEEA.

The chain employs TRBV4-3 and TRBJ2-7; 14 positions match TRBD2. V was clipped by 4 bases and J by 6 bases; unmatched bases: 14. Germline lookup yields CDR1 LGHNA and CDR2 YSLEER. The CDR3 is 18 amino acids. The CDR3 bases are TGCGCCAGCAGCCGCGAAACACCGGGACTAGCGGGAGTAACCGAGCAGTACTTC. Its translation: CASSRETPGLAGVTEQYF.

This chain joins TRBV9 and TRBJ2-7; 10 bases agree with TRBD1. CDR3 length: 16 amino acids. Germline trimming cut 0 bases from V and 4 bases from J; bases unmatched to any gene: 7. The germline gives CDR1 SGDLS, CDR2 YYNGEE. CDR3 in amino acids: CASSVDVGQGGYEQYF. The CDR3 DNA reads as TGTGCCAGCAGCGTAGATGTCGGACAGGGGGGATACGAGCAGTACTTC.

The chain has TRBV6-6 and TRBJ2-1; the match to TRBD1 covers 10 bases. Germline V CDR1 and CDR2: MNHNY, SVGAGI (reference sequence). Trimming at V came to 11 bases and at J to 8 bases, leaving 6 bases not matched to a gene. The CDR3 has 12 residues. The CDR3 loop is CAGRGTGDEQFF. The CDR3 nucleotides are TGTGCCGGGAGAGGGACAGGGGATGAGCAGTTCTTC.

The gene calls are TRBV7-2 and TRBJ2-6; TRBD2 matches at 8 bases. Germline V gene sequence: CDR1 SGHTA, CDR2 FQGNSA. CDR3 length: 17 amino acids. Trimming removed 0 bases from V and 0 bases from J; junction bases left unmatched: 1. This CDR3 is CASSLAAGVSGANVLTF. The CDR3, as DNA: TGTGCCAGCAGCTTAGCAGCGGGGGTCTCTGGGGCCAACGTCCTGACTTTC.

This clone turned up a few times. The V gene is TRBV6-4, the J gene TRBJ2-3, with 8 bases lining up with TRBD1. The CDR3 totals 15 residues. V gave up 3 bases and J gave up 4 bases; unmatched junction bases: 6. CDR1 MRHNA and CDR2 SNTAGT come from the germline V gene. The CDR3, as DNA: TGTGCCAGCAGTGAGGGAGGACAGGGTGCAGATACGCAGTATTTT. Amino acid sequence: CASSEGGQGADTQYF.

This chain joins TRBV5-1 and TRBJ1-6; 7 bases fit TRBD1. Germline V gene lookup returns CDR1 SGHRS and CDR2 YFSETQ. The CDR3 is 14 amino acids. The V segment lost 3 bases and the J segment 9 bases; nucleotides outside the gene matches: 6. CDR3 bases: TGCGCCAGCAGCTCGGGACAGTTGATTTCACCCCTCCACTTT. It is translated as CASSSGQLISPLHF. Filled out from reference TRBV5-1 and TRBJ1-6, the complete variable domain reads KAGVTQTPRYLIKTRGQQVTLSCSPISGHRSVSWYQQTPGQGLQFLFEYFSETQRNKGNFPGRFSGRQFSNSRSEMNVSTLELGDSALYLCASSSGQLISPLHFGNGTRLTVT.

The chain joins TRBV2 to TRBJ1-1; 8 nucleotides line up with TRBD1. V lost 5 bases, J lost 1 base, and 12 bases stayed unmatched. CDR3 size: 17 residues. Germline V lookup: CDR1 SNHLY, CDR2 FYNNEI. The CDR3 nucleotides are TGTGCCAGCAGTCCCCACGCGGGGACAGGCCCGAACACTGAAGCTTTCTTT. Translating it yields CASSPHAGTGPNTEAFF.

This clone has just one count. The chain recombines TRBV6-6 with TRBJ2-2; D may be TRBD1 (6 bases). Deletions cut 4 bases from V and 6 bases from J, with 12 bases between. CDR1 and CDR2 (germline): MNHNY, SVGAGI (reference sequence). The CDR3 has 14 amino acids. CDR3 sequence reads: CASSSGQSPGELFF. The CDR3 DNA reads as TGTGCCAGCAGTTCAGGACAGTCCCCCGGGGAGCTGTTTTTT.

V gene TRBV7-2 combines with J gene TRBJ2-7; the D is unclear. Trimming took off 1 base at V and 9 bases at J, with 10 bases between the two ends. From germline, CDR1 is SGHTA and CDR2 FQGNSA. The CDR3 sequence is 12 residues long. The CDR3 sequence: CASSLGSGRQYF. The CDR3 DNA reads as TGTGCCAGCAGCTTAGGGTCAGGCCGGCAGTACTTC.

The table lists this clone with a few counts. The chain recombines TRBV6-1 with TRBJ2-5; D perhaps matches TRBD2 (5 bases). Trimming shortened V by 7 bases and J by 0 bases, and 9 bases separated the two germline ends. Germline-derived CDR1 and CDR2 are MNHNS and SASEGT. CDR3 length: 13 amino acids. The CDR3 spells CASNQADQETQYF. Written as DNA, the CDR3 is TGTGCCAGCAACCAAGCGGACCAAGAGACCCAGTACTTC.

The chain combines TRBV9 with TRBJ2-3; 7 bases match TRBD1. The CDR3 is made up of 17 amino acids. Germline V CDR1 and CDR2: SGDLS, YYNGEE. V was pared by 3 bases and J by 1 base, with 11 bases of the junction left unmatched. CDR3 in amino acids: CASSDGTASLGTDTQYF. In nucleotides, the CDR3 is TGTGCCAGCAGCGATGGGACAGCAAGTCTTGGCACAGATACGCAGTATTTT.

This clone occurred once. This rearrangement joins TRBV6-5 to TRBJ2-7, with a weak D call TRBD2 (5 bases). Germline V CDR1 and CDR2: MNHEY, SVGAGI. Trimming removed 0 bases from V and 0 bases from J, with 12 bases in between. There are 16 residues in the CDR3. The CDR3 spells CASSYSKLVHSYEQYF. The CDR3 DNA reads as TGTGCCAGCAGTTACTCGAAACTAGTCCACTCCTACGAGCAGTACTTC.

V gene TRBV10-3 combines with J gene TRBJ2-7, with D possibly matching TRBD2 (6 bases). Germline-derived CDR1 and CDR2 are ENHRY and SYGVKD. Between the trimmed V and J ends, which lost 0 bases and 3 bases, there was a span of 12 bases. The CDR3 is 15 residues long. The CDR3 nucleotides are TGTGCCATCAGTGAGTCGGGACTTCCTAACTACGAGCAGTACTTC. This codes for CAISESGLPNYEQYF.